A selection of T cell receptor beta chains follows, all from one sample in a study of T-cell memory formation after mild COVID-19. TCRdb reprocessed the 5' RACE reads with MiXCR, giving one entry per CDR3 protein. Of about 350,000 distinct CDR3 sequences detected, around 13% appear once; the ten largest clones hold over 20%. Sequences were obtained from PBMCs or a T cell subset sorted from them (not recorded which). The origin of the receptors is a man aged 18-30 years who had mild COVID-19 (a few samples of this study predate the infection). Cell type and time point are not known. Each CDR3 is given with its conserved first and last residue. A D gene is named only where the DNA matches it firmly. Clone size is given for some rows only: seen once, a few or many times, or a class if the clone is expanded.

CDR3 protein	CDR3 DNA	J gene	V gene	clone size	D gene
CASSPLTGRSYEQYF	TGTGCCAGCAGCCCCCTGACAGGGCGCTCCTACGAGCAGTACTTC	TRBJ2-7	TRBV7-9	many	TRBD1
CASSIMRETQYF	TGTGCCAGCAGCATTATGCGGGAGACCCAGTACTTC	TRBJ2-5	TRBV7-9	NA	NA
CASSPALRQRRYEQYF	TGTGCCAGCAGTCCCGCTCTGAGACAGCGGCGATACGAGCAGTACTTC	TRBJ2-7	TRBV12-3/TRBV12-4	few	NA
CASSIRGLLFF	TGTGCCAGCAGTATACGTGGACTTTTGTTTTTT	TRBJ1-4	TRBV2	few	NA
CASSPWEGETQYF	TGTGCCAGCAGCCCCTGGGAGGGTGAGACCCAGTACTTC	TRBJ2-5	TRBV7-2	few	TRBD2
CASSVPGHSETQYF	TGTGCCAGCTCGGTTCCGGGACACTCAGAGACCCAGTACTTC	TRBJ2-5	TRBV18	NA	NA
CASRPGRGTDTQYF	TGTGCCAGCAGGCCGGGTCGAGGCACAGATACGCAGTATTTT	TRBJ2-3	TRBV7-2	few	NA
CASSPGTGRLFF	TGTGCCAGCAGCCCCGGGACAGGAAGACTGTTTTTT	TRBJ1-4	TRBV3-1	NA	TRBD1
CASSVELATDTQYF	TGTGCCAGCAGCGTAGAACTAGCAACAGATACGCAGTATTTT	TRBJ2-3	TRBV9	NA	NA
CASSLDPPVGLYNEQFF	TGCGCCAGCAGCTTGGACCCTCCGGTAGGCTTATACAATGAGCAGTTCTTC	TRBJ2-1	TRBV5-1	few	NA
CASSMVGALGTGELFF	TGTGCCAGTAGTATGGTTGGGGCATTGGGCACCGGGGAGCTGTTTTTT	TRBJ2-2	TRBV19	few	NA